Listed here are 18 T cell receptor beta chains from one sample, sequenced in a study of cytomegalovirus exposure and HLA in healthy donors. PCR used 60 Vbeta primers and 13 Jbeta primers. Only in-frame clones appear in the TCRdb table, and some are missing; sequencing was by immunoSEQ multiplex PCR. The table records some 170,000 clones, roughly four fifths of them present only once. Sequencing was carried out using PBMCs. The origin of the receptors is a woman aged 25 to 39 in good health and CMV-seronegative.

The chain employs TRBV5-1 and TRBJ1-5; 7 nucleotides agree with TRBD1. The V and J ends lost 0 bases and 7 bases, in that order; junction bases with no gene match: 4. The CDR3 length is 14 residues. Germline V CDR1 and CDR2: SGHRS, YFSETQ. CDR3 sequence reads: CASSLGIGGQPQHF. The CDR3 DNA reads as TGCGCCAGCAGCTTGGGAATAGGGGGCCAGCCCCAGCATTTT.

CDR3 DNA sequence: TGCGCCAGCAGCTTGGCGACTCCCGGGGCCAACGTCCTGACTTTC. It is translated as CASSLATPGANVLTF. The V and J genes are TRBV5-1 and TRBJ2-6, with D uncertain. The germline CDR1 and CDR2 sequences are SGHRS and YFSETQ. CDR3 length equals 15 residues. V dropped 0 bases and J dropped 4 bases, with 8 bases sitting between them.

V and J are TRBV19 and TRBJ2-7; D might be TRBD1 (6 bases). V lost 7 bases and J lost 3, with 13 bases in between. CDR1 and CDR2 from the germline V gene are LNHDA and SQIVND (reference sequence). The CDR3 has 13 residues. The CDR3 reads CASTTGPNYEQYF. The CDR3 DNA reads as TGTGCCAGTACGACAGGCCCGAACTACGAGCAGTACTTC.

V gene TRBV9 combines with J gene TRBJ2-1; 8 nucleotides align to TRBD2. Germline V gene sequence: CDR1 SGDLS, CDR2 YYNGEE. The V segment lost 4 bases and the J segment 5 bases; nucleotides outside the gene matches: 8. This CDR3 has 15 residues. CDR3 in amino acids: CASSPWLSGNNEQFF. As DNA, the CDR3 is TGTGCCAGCAGCCCCTGGCTTAGCGGGAACAATGAGCAGTTCTTC.

This sequence joins TRBV5-8 and TRBJ2-6; unclear D gene. The germline gives CDR1 SGHTS, CDR2 YDEGEE. This CDR3 region has 15 residues. V lost 2 bases and J 0 bases, leaving 6 bases between the germline ends. CDR3 coding DNA: TGTGCCAGCAGCTTTCGGAGCTCTGGGGCCAACGTCCTGACTTTC. It specifies CASSFRSSGANVLTF.

The chain recombines TRBV15 with TRBJ1-5; TRBD1 matches at 12 bases. The germline V gene encodes CDR1 LNHNV and CDR2 YYDKDF (reference sequence). J was trimmed by 2 bases and V by 8 bases; bases with no gene match: 10. The CDR3 has 17 amino acids. CDR3 loop: CATSRDRGLSGNQPQHF. Written as DNA, the CDR3 is TGTGCCACCTCACGGGACAGGGGGCTTTCGGGCAATCAGCCCCAGCATTTT.

This clone appeared a single time. The gene calls are TRBV28 and TRBJ1-6; a weak D match, TRBD1 (5 bases). The V end lost 6 bases, the J end lost 5 bases, and 14 bases lay between the germline ends. Germline assignment: CDR1 MDHEN and CDR2 SYDVKM. This CDR3 spans 15 amino acids. CDR3 sequence: CASRPRQSNNSPLHF. The CDR3 region has the DNA TGTGCCAGCAGGCCCCGACAGAGCAATAATTCACCCCTCCACTTT. Together with reference TRBV28 and TRBJ1-6, the CDR3 gives the full variable domain: DVKVTQSSRYLVKRTGEKVFLECVQDMDHENMFWYRQDPGLGLRLIYFSYDVKMKEKGDIPEGYSVSREKKERFSLILESASTNQTSMYLCASRPRQSNNSPLHFGNGTRLTVT.

V usage is TRBV5-1 and J usage is TRBJ2-3; the match to TRBD2 covers 10 bases. There are 17 residues in the CDR3. Unmatched junction bases numbered 14, after V lost 4 bases and J lost 6 bases. Germline lookup yields CDR1 SGHRS and CDR2 YFSETQ. DNA for the CDR3: TGCGCCAGCAGCCCAGAAAGCGGGGGGGCCCGGGTCGATACGCAGTATTTT. Its translation: CASSPESGGARVDTQYF.

The chain joins TRBV7-2 to TRBJ1-5; D remains ambiguous. CDR3 size: 14 residues. CDR1 is SGHTA, CDR2 FQGNSA, per germline. The V end lost 5 bases, the J end lost 0 bases, and 8 bases lay between the germline ends. The CDR3 is CASSASYSNQPQHF. The CDR3 DNA sequence: TGTGCCAGCAGCGCAAGCTATAGCAATCAGCCCCAGCATTTT.

The CDR3 region has the DNA TGTGCCAGCAGACCCCGACAGGGTGGGAATTCACCCCTCCACTTT. Protein sequence: CASRPRQGGNSPLHF. This chain connects TRBV6-6 to TRBJ1-6; 7 bases line up with TRBD1. The CDR3 extends over 15 amino acids. CDR1 and CDR2 from the germline V gene are MNHNY and SVGAGI (reference sequence). V trimming: 6 bases; J trimming: 7 bases; junction bases outside the gene matches: 9.

This chain links TRBV6-5 with TRBJ2-7, with 7 positions matching TRBD2. Germline V gene lookup returns CDR1 MNHEY and CDR2 SVGAGI. This CDR3 spans 15 amino acids. Trimming at V came to 5 bases and at J to 2 bases, leaving 9 bases not matched to a gene. This CDR3 is CASSHDGGSPYEQYF. CDR3 nucleotides: TGTGCCAGCAGTCATGACGGGGGGAGCCCCTACGAGCAGTACTTC.

The chain links TRBV10-3 to TRBJ2-2, with 9 bases lining up with TRBD1. V was pared by 6 bases and J by 4 bases, with 6 bases of the junction left unmatched. Per germline, CDR1 ENHRY and CDR2 SYGVKD. The CDR3 extends over 15 amino acids. In DNA form, the CDR3 reads TGTGCCATCAGGAGGACAGGGGTCAGCACCGGGGAGCTGTTTTTT. This translates into CAIRRTGVSTGELFF.

V usage is TRBV30 and J usage is TRBJ1-1; the D is unclear. The V end was cut by 0 bases, the J end by 1 base, with 6 bases between. Germline V lookup: CDR1 GTSNPN, CDR2 SVGIG (reference sequence). This CDR3 contains 13 residues. The chain's CDR3 is CAWSVLRNTEAFF. The CDR3 coding sequence is TGTGCCTGGAGTGTACTGAGGAACACTGAAGCTTTCTTT.

This rearrangement joins TRBV2 to TRBJ2-5; no clear D gene. Per the germline V gene, CDR1 is SNHLY and CDR2 is FYNNEI. The CDR3 contains 13 residues. V gave up 8 bases and J gave up 2 bases, with 12 bases separating them. CDR3 region: CASSLWQQETQYF. CDR3 nucleotide sequence: TGTGCCAGCTCGTTGTGGCAGCAAGAGACCCAGTACTTC.

This clone was counted a single time. The V and J genes are TRBV18 and TRBJ1-5; 7 nucleotides agree with TRBD1. With 0 bases clipped from V and 3 bases from J, the junction kept 2 bases outside the gene matches. The CDR3 totals 15 residues. In germline, CDR1 is KGHSH, CDR2 LQKENI. The CDR3 here is CASSPPGQNNQPQHF. In DNA, the CDR3 is TGTGCCAGCTCACCACCGGGACAGAACAATCAGCCCCAGCATTTT.

The rearrangement uses TRBV28 and TRBJ1-2, with 10 bases identical to TRBD1. The V gene end was trimmed by 10 bases and the J gene end by 5 bases; junction bases not matched to a gene: 4. The CDR3 length is 12 residues. CDR1 is MDHEN and CDR2 is SYDVKM in the germline V gene. The CDR3 sequence: CAIPDRGYGYTF. The CDR3 DNA reads TGTGCCATCCCGGACAGGGGGTATGGCTACACCTTC.

The rearrangement uses TRBV9 and TRBJ1-2; 9 bases align to TRBD1. Germline V CDR1 and CDR2: SGDLS, YYNGEE. V was pared by 3 bases and J by 4 bases, with 7 bases of the junction left unmatched. CDR3 length: 15 amino acids. For the CDR3, the DNA is TGTGCCAGCAGCGGACCCGGGACAGGGACCTATGGCTACACCTTC. This codes for CASSGPGTGTYGYTF. Based on the CDR3 plus reference TRBV9 and TRBJ1-2, the full variable domain is DSGVTQTPKHLITATGQRVTLRCSPRSGDLSVYWYQQSLDQGLQFLIQYYNGEERAKGNILERFSAQQFPDLHSELNLSSLELGDSALYFCASSGPGTGTYGYTFGSGTRLTVV.

The V gene is TRBV25-1, the J gene TRBJ2-7; 10 bases agree with TRBD1. The CDR3 extends over 14 amino acids. Germline V gene data show CDR1 as MGHDK and CDR2 as SYGVNS. With 3 bases clipped from V and 3 bases from J, the junction kept 2 bases outside the gene matches. The CDR3 region has the DNA TGTGCCAGCAGTGACTGGACAGGGGGCTACGAGCAGTACTTC. Protein: CASSDWTGGYEQYF.